Reported below is one T cell receptor beta chain. This entry comes from a study of blood T cell repertoires in COVID-19. Background on the study: The United States, Italy and Spain supplied acute and convalescent COVID-19 samples.

Ages ranged from roughly 18 to 100 years, with residence in some 25 US areas. The germline V gene has CDR1 MNHNS and CDR2 SASEGT. Trimming took 2 bases from V and 5 from J, leaving 16 bases between them. The length of the CDR3 is 15 residues. TCRdb's copy holds only in-frame clones and misses some; the assay was immunoSEQ multiplex PCR. Altogether 200,000 to 250,000 clones are present, 65% to 90% being singletons, with the ten largest covering 3% to 4%. The V call is TRBV6-1, the J call TRBJ2-7; a possible D gene is TRBD1 (7 bases). Sequenced sample: PBMCs or T cells enriched from blood (not recorded which). The TCR comes from a woman aged 40 to 50 with acute COVID-19. Here the CDR3 reads CASSELGGGEDEQYF. For the CDR3, the DNA is TGTGCCAGCAGTGAACTTGGAGGGGGCGAGGACGAGCAGTACTTC.